A selection of T cell receptor beta chains follows, all from one sample in a study of T cell clones after liver transplantation. The protocol was immunoSEQ multiplex PCR, while the TCRdb copy is restricted to in-frame clones and leaves out a portion. The data hold nearly 45,000 clones, with roughly 86% observed a single time. The sample consisted of CD4+ T cells from blood, taken 24 months after liver transplant. The receptor set was obtained from a human patient who received a liver transplant. Some T cells may be graft donor cells. CDR3s include the opening cysteine and the closing phenylalanine or tryptophan. D genes are given only for firm matches. Clone size is not always given. Where it is, it says once, few, many or a class for expanded clones.

clone_size	j_call	v_call	d_call	cdr3_aa	cdr3_nt
once	TRBJ1-1	TRBV19	.	CASSNTGTPVAFF	TGTGCCAGTAGTAACACTGGGACTCCGGTAGCTTTCTTT
.	TRBJ2-5	TRBV7-3	TRBD2	CASSPLAGRGQETQYF	TGTGCCAGCAGCCCCCTAGCGGGGAGGGGGCAAGAGACCCAGTACTTC
.	TRBJ1-1	TRBV19	.	CASSGRIGGNTEAFF	TGTGCCAGTAGTGGTCGGATAGGAGGGAACACTGAAGCTTTCTTT
.	TRBJ2-1	TRBV18	.	CASSPLTSSYNEQFF	TGTGCCAGCTCACCATTGACGAGCTCCTACAATGAGCAGTTCTTC
.	TRBJ2-2	TRBV9	.	CASSAGTADTGELFF	TGTGCCAGCAGCGCCGGGACCGCCGACACCGGGGAGCTGTTTTTT
.	TRBJ2-3	TRBV5-6	TRBD1	CASSHRTGVDTQYF	TGTGCCAGCAGCCACCGGACAGGAGTAGATACGCAGTATTTT
.	TRBJ2-7	TRBV7-9	.	CASSFTSYEQYF	TGTGCCAGCAGCTTCACTAGCTACGAGCAGTACTTC
.	TRBJ2-1	TRBV16	.	CASSQGTREGDEQFF	TGTGCCAGCAGCCAAGGCACCCGGGAAGGCGATGAGCAGTTCTTC
.	TRBJ2-5	TRBV7-9	.	CASSQSSGVSQETQYF	TGTGCCAGCAGCCAAAGTTCGGGAGTGTCTCAAGAGACCCAGTACTTC
once	TRBJ1-2	TRBV11-2	.	CASSLHSTDGYTF	TGTGCCAGCAGCCTCCACTCGACGGATGGCTACACCTTC
.	TRBJ2-5	TRBV5-1	TRBD1	CASSPRVGQGHYETQYF	TGCGCCAGCAGCCCCCGTGTGGGACAGGGGCACTACGAGACCCAGTACTTC
.	TRBJ1-2	TRBV6-1	.	CASSEGLVKGYTF	TGTGCCAGCAGTGAAGGTCTTGTGAAAGGCTACACCTTC
once	TRBJ2-2	TRBV5-1	.	CASSLTRTANTGELFF	TGCGCCAGCAGCTTGACCCGGACGGCGAACACCGGGGAGCTGTTTTTT
.	TRBJ1-4	TRBV19	.	CASSTGFGAEKLFF	TGTGCCAGTAGTACGGGATTTGGGGCTGAAAAACTGTTTTTT
.	TRBJ2-2	TRBV4-3	.	CASSQDATTNTGELFF	TGCGCCAGCAGCCAAGACGCTACTACGAACACCGGGGAGCTGTTTTTT
.	TRBJ2-2	TRBV6-6	.	CASSYPGARELFF	TGTGCCAGCAGTTACCCGGGGGCGAGGGAGCTGTTTTTT
.	TRBJ2-6	TRBV10-3	.	CAISKLCCIQSRANVLTF	TGTGCCATCAGTAAGCTTTGCTGTATACAAAGTCGGGCCAACGTCCTGACTTTC
few	TRBJ1-1	TRBV14	.	CASSQALLREGGTEAFF	TGTGCCAGCAGCCAAGCTCTCCTTCGTGAGGGAGGCACTGAAGCTTTCTTT
.	TRBJ1-1	TRBV4-1	.	CASSQEQGRLGNTEAFF	TGCGCCAGCAGCCAAGAACAGGGAAGGTTGGGGAACACTGAAGCTTTCTTT
.	TRBJ1-1	TRBV6-6	TRBD1	CASGFQGGLNTEAFF	TGTGCCAGCGGTTTTCAGGGGGGGCTTAACACTGAAGCTTTCTTT
.	TRBJ1-2	TRBV20-1	.	CSAPRDGYTF	TGCAGTGCTCCCCGAGATGGCTACACCTTC
.	TRBJ1-2	TRBV14	TRBD1	CASSPRTGLGYTF	TGTGCCAGCAGCCCCCGGACAGGGCTCGGCTACACCTTC
.	TRBJ1-3	TRBV7-2	TRBD1	CASSSGTGIENTIYF	TGTGCCAGCAGCTCCGGGACAGGGATCGAGAACACCATATATTTT